This T cell receptor (beta chain) comes out of a study of radiotherapy plus CTLA-4 blockade in lung cancer (dated by TCRdb to the late 2010s). Some background on the complete study: Among the enrolled patients, 15% to 20% had an objective response, and 31% reached disease control.

Library preparation employed the immunoSEQ multiplex PCR assay. As stored in TCRdb, this immuneACCESS dataset retains in-frame rearrangements with V and J assigned. A fraction of the clones does not appear; measured against another copy, unresolved V genes explain less than half of the discrepancy, and the remainder lacks a known reason. This sample gives about 49,000 clones in total; roughly four fifths of them show up just once. 11% of the sample comes from the top ten. Concerning this clone itself: The antigen it recognizes is unknown. No much larger clone is present one base from it, and per-base qualities are unavailable.

Beyond this particular receptor, the publication reports: The strongest predictors of response, as reported, were early dynamic changes in blood T cell clones along with a rise in serum interferon-beta after radiation. TCR clones derived from tumors expanded in peripheral blood after treatment with radiotherapy and ipilimumab.

The study evaluated CTLA-4 blockade (ipilimumab) given together with focal radiation therapy in patients who had chemo-refractory metastatic non-small-cell lung cancer. The specimen was peripheral blood, collected from a patient treated with radiotherapy plus ipilimumab. This clonotype originated in a human donor with non-small cell lung cancer who had stable disease on radiotherapy plus ipilimumab.

The CDR3 protein is CASSAGTEKNIQYF. The DNA sequence is TGTGCCAGCAGTGCAGGGACGGAGAAAAACATTCAGTACTTC. Recombination linked TRBV2 to TRBJ2-4; the D call is tentative, TRBD1 or TRBD2, as each matches 5 bases. Including cysteine and phenylalanine, the CDR3 has 14 amino acids. Only CDR3 DNA remains: 42 bases, in frame from the first base. The germline V gene provides CDR1 SNHLY and CDR2 FYNNEI. The junction shows trimming of 4 bases on V and 4 bases on J, plus 11 bases between the germline ends.